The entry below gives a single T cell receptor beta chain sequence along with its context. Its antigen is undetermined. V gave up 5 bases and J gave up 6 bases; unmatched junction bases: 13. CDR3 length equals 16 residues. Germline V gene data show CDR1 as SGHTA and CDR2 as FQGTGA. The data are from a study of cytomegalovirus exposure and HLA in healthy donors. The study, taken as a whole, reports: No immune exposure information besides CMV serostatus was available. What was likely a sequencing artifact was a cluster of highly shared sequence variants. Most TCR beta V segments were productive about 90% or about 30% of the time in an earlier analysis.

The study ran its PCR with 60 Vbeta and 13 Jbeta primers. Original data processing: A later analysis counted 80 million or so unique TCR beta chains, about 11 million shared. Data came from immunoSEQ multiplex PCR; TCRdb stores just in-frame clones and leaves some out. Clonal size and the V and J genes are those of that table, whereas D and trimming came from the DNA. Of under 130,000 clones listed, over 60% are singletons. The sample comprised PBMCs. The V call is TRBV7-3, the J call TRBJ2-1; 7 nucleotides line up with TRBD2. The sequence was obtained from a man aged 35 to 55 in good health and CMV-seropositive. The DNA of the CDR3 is TGTGCCAGCAGCCGGAGGGCGAGCGGGATCCGCAATGAGCAGTTCTTC. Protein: CASSRRASGIRNEQFF.